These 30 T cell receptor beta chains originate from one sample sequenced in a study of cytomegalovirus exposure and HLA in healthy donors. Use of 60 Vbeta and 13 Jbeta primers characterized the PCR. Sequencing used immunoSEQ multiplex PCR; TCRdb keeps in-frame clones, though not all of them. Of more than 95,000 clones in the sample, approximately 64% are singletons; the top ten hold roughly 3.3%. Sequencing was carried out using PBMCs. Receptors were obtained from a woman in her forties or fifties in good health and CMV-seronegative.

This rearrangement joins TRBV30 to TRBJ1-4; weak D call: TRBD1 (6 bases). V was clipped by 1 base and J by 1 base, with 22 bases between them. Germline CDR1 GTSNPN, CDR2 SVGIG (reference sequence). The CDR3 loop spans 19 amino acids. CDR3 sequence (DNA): TGTGCCTGGAGTGGTTGGGGGGGCCTGCTACGGGAAACTAATGAAAAACTGTTTTTT. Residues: CAWSGWGGLLRETNEKLFF.

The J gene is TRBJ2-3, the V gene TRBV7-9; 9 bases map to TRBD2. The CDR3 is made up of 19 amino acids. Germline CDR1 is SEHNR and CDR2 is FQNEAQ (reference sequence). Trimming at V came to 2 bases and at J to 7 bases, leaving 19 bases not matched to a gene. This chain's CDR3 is CASSLPIRNAGGWGHTQYF. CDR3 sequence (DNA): TGTGCCAGCAGCTTACCAATTCGTAACGCGGGAGGGTGGGGTCATACGCAGTATTTT. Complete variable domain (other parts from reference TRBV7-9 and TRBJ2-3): DTGVSQNPRHKITKRGQNVTFRCDPISEHNRLYWYRQTLGQGPEFLTYFQNEAQLEKSRLLSDRFSAERPKGSFSTLEIQRTEQGDSAMYLCASSLPIRNAGGWGHTQYFGPGTRLTVL.

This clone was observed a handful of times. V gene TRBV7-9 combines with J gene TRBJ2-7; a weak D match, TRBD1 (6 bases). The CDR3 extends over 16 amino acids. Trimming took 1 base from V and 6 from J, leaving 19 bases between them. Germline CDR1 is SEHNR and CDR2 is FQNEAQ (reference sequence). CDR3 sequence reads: CASSLGGDIAEGEQYF. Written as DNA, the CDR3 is TGTGCCAGCAGCTTAGGAGGGGACATTGCCGAGGGCGAGCAGTACTTC.

The CDR3 nucleotides are TGCGCCAGCAGTCCGGACGGGTCGGGGGGTAATTCACCCCTCCACTTT. As protein: CASSPDGSGGNSPLHF. This rearrangement joins TRBV5-1 to TRBJ1-6; D is possibly TRBD1 (5 bases). Trimming cost V 5 bases and J 6 bases, with 18 bases left between them. CDR1 and CDR2 (germline): SGHRS, YFSETQ. The CDR3 has 16 amino acids.

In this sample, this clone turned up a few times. The CDR3 protein is CASRDRGESDTQYF. The CDR3, as DNA: TGTGCCAGCAGGGACAGGGGAGAGTCAGATACGCAGTATTTT. V usage is TRBV6-1 and J usage is TRBJ2-3; TRBD1 agrees at 9 bases. Germline CDR1 is MNHNS and CDR2 is SASEGT. This CDR3 spans 14 amino acids. The junction had 5 bases not matched to a gene; V was cut back by 6 bases and J by 4 bases.

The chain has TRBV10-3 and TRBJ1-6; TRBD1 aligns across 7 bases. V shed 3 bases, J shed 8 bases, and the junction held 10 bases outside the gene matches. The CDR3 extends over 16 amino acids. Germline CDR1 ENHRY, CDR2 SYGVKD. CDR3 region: CAISDSPRGKDSPLHF. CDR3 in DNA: TGTGCCATCAGTGATTCCCCCAGGGGGAAGGATTCACCCCTCCACTTT.

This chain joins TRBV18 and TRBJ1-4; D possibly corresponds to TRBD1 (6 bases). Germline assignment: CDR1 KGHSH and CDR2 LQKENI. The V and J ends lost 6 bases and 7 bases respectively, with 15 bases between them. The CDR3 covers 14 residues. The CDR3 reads CASSYRVQAEKLFF. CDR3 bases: TGTGCCAGCTCCTACAGGGTACAGGCTGAAAAACTGTTTTTT. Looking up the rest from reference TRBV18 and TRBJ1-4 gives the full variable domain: NAGVMQNPRHLVRRRGQEARLRCSPMKGHSHVYWYRQLPEEGLKFMVYLQKENIIDESGMPKERFSAEFPKEGPSILRIQQVVRGDSAAYFCASSYRVQAEKLFFGSGTQLSVL.

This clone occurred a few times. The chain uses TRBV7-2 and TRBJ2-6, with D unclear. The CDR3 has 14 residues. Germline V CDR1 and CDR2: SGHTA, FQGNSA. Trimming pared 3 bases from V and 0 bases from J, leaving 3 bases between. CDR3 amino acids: CASSFYSGANVLTF. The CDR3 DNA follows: TGTGCCAGCAGCTTTTACTCTGGGGCCAACGTCCTGACTTTC.

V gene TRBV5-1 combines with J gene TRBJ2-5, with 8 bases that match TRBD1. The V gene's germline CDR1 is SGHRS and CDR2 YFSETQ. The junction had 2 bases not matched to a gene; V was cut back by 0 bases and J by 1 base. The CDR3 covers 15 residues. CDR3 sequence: CASSLGGTGQETQYF. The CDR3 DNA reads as TGCGCCAGCAGCTTGGGTGGGACAGGCCAAGAGACCCAGTACTTC.

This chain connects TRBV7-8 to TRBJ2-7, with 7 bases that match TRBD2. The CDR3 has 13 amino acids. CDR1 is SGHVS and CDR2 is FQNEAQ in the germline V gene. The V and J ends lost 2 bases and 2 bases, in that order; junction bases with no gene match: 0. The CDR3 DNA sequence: TGTGCCAGCAGCTTAAGCGGGACCTACGAGCAGTACTTC. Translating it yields CASSLSGTYEQYF.

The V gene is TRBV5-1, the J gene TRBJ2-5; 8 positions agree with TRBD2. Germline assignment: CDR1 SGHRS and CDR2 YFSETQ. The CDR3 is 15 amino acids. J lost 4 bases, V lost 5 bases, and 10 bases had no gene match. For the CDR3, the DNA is TGCGCCAGCAGTACCGGGACTAGTCTCGTAGAGACCCAGTACTTC. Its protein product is CASSTGTSLVETQYF.

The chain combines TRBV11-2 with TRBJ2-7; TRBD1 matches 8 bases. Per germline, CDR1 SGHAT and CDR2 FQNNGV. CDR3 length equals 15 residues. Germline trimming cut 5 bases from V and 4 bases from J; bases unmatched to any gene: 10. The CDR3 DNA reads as TGTGCCAGCAGCCCCACGACAGGGGTCAGGTACGAGCAGTACTTC. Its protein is CASSPTTGVRYEQYF.

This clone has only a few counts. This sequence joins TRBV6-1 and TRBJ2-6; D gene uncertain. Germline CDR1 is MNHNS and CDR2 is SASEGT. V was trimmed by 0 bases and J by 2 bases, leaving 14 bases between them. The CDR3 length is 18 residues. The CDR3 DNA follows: TGTGCCAGCAGTGAAGCGGGCCCTCACTCCCCTGGGGCCAACGTCCTGACTTTC. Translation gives CASSEAGPHSPGANVLTF.

CDR3 coding DNA: TGTGCCAGCTCACCTACTAGCGGAACCTACGAGCAGTACTTC. Protein sequence: CASSPTSGTYEQYF. The chain recombines TRBV18 with TRBJ2-7; 8 nucleotides align to TRBD2. CDR1 and CDR2 from the germline V gene are KGHSH and LQKENI. V dropped 3 bases and J dropped 2; count of bases not matched to a gene: 3. This CDR3 is built from 14 residues. Combining the CDR3 with reference TRBV18 and TRBJ2-7 gives the whole variable domain NAGVMQNPRHLVRRRGQEARLRCSPMKGHSHVYWYRQLPEEGLKFMVYLQKENIIDESGMPKERFSAEFPKEGPSILRIQQVVRGDSAAYFCASSPTSGTYEQYFGPGTRLTVT.

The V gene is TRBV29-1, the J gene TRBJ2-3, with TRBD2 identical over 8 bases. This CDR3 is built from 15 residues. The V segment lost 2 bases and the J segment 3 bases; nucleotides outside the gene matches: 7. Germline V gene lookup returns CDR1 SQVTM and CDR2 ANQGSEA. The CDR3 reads CSVEYQRELTDTQYF. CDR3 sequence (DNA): TGCAGCGTTGAATACCAGCGGGAGTTGACAGATACGCAGTATTTT.

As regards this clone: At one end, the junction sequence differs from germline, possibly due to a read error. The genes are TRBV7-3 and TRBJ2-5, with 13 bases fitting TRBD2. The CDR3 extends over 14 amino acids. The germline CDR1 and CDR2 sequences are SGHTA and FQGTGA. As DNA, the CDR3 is TGTGCCAGCAGCGTTGGACTAGCGGGAGAGGCCCAGTACTTC. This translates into CASSVGLAGEAQYF.

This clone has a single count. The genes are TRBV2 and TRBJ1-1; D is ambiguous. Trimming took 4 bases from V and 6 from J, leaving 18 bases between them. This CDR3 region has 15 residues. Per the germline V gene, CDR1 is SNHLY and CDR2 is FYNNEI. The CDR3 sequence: CASSVALVQHPEAFF. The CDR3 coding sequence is TGTGCCAGCAGTGTAGCTCTCGTCCAACACCCTGAAGCTTTCTTT.

In DNA form, the CDR3 reads TGCGCCAGCAGCTTTAACTCTCTAGCGGGGGGGCCTAATGAGCAGTTCTTC. Its protein product is CASSFNSLAGGPNEQFF. The rearrangement uses TRBV5-1 and TRBJ2-1; 12 bases agree with TRBD2. The germline V gene has CDR1 SGHRS and CDR2 YFSETQ. Trimming cost V 2 bases and J 7 bases; bases outside gene matches: 10. The CDR3 totals 17 residues.

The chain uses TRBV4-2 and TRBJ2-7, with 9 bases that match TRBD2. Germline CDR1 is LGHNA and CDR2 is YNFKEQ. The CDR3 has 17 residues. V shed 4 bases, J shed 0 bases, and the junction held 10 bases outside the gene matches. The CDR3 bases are TGTGCCAGCAGCCCAGTGACTAGCGGCGTCAGCTCCTACGAGCAGTACTTC. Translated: CASSPVTSGVSSYEQYF.

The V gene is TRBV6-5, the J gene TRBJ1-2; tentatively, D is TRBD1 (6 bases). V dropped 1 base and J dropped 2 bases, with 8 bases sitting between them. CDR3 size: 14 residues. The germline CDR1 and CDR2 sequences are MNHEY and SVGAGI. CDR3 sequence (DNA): TGTGCCAGCAGTTACTTAGGACAGAACTATGGCTACACCTTC. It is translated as CASSYLGQNYGYTF.

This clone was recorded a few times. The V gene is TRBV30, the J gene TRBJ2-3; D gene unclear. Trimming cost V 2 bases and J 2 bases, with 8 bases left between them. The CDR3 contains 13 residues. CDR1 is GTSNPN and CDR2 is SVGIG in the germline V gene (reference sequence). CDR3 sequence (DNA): TGTGCCTGGAGTTCAGGTATCACAGATACGCAGTATTTT. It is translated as CAWSSGITDTQYF.

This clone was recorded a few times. As DNA, the CDR3 is TGTGCCAGCAGCTCCGTACTCTCTGGAAACACCATATATTTT. Translated, it gives CASSSVLSGNTIYF. The chain uses TRBV5-6 and TRBJ1-3; unclear D gene. V was trimmed by 3 bases and J by 0 bases, leaving 7 bases between them. The CDR3 spans 14 residues. CDR1 is SGHDT and CDR2 is YYEEEE in the germline V gene.

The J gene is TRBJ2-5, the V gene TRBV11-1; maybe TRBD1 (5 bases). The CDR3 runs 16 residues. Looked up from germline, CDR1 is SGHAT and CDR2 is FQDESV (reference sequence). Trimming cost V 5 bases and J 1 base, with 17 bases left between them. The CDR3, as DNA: TGTGCCAGCAGCCGCCGGAGACAGCGCTTCCAAGAGACCCAGTACTTC. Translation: CASSRRRQRFQETQYF.

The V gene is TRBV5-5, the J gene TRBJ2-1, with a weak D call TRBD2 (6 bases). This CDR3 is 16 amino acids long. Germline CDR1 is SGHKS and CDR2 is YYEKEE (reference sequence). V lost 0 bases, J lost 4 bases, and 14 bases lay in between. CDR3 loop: CASSLGQGGIYNEQFF. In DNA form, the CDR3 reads TGTGCCAGCAGCTTGGGCCAGGGAGGAATTTACAATGAGCAGTTCTTC.

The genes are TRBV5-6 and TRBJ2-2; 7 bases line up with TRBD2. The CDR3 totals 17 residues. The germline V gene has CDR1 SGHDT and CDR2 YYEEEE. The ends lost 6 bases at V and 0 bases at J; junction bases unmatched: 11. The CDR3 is CASTSGTMTTNTGELFF. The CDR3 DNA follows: TGTGCCAGCACCTCAGGGACTATGACTACGAACACCGGGGAGCTGTTTTTT. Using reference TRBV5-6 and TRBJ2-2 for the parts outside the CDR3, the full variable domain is DAGVTQSPTHLIKTRGQQVTLRCSPKSGHDTVSWYQQALGQGPQFIFQYYEEEERQRGNFPDRFSGHQFPNYSSELNVNALLLGDSALYLCASTSGTMTTNTGELFFGEGSRLTVL.

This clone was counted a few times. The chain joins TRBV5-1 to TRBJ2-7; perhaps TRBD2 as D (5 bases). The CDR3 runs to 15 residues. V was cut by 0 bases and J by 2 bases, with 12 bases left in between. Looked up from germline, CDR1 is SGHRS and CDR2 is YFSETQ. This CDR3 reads CASSLGETAAYEQYF. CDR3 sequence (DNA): TGCGCCAGCAGCTTGGGGGAGACGGCAGCCTACGAGCAGTACTTC.

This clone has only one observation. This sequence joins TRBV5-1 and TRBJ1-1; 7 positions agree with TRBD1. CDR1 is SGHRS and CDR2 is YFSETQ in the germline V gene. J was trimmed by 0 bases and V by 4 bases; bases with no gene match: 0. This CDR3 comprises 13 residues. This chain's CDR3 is CASSRGLNTEAFF. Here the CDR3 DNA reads TGCGCCAGCAGCAGGGGGCTGAACACTGAAGCTTTCTTT.

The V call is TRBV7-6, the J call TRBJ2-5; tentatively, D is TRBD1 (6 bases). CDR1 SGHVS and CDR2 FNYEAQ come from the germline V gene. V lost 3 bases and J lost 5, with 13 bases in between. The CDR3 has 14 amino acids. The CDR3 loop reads CASSFGTIKETQYF. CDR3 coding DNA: TGTGCCAGCAGCTTCGGGACAATCAAGGAGACCCAGTACTTC.

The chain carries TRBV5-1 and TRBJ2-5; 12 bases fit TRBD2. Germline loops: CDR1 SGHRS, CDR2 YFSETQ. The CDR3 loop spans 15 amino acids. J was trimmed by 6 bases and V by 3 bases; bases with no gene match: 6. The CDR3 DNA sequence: TGCGCCAGCAGCTCCCTAGCGGGGGGGGGACAGACCCAGTACTTC. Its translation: CASSSLAGGGQTQYF. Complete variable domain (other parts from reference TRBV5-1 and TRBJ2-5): KAGVTQTPRYLIKTRGQQVTLSCSPISGHRSVSWYQQTPGQGLQFLFEYFSETQRNKGNFPGRFSGRQFSNSRSEMNVSTLELGDSALYLCASSSLAGGGQTQYFGPGTRLLVL.

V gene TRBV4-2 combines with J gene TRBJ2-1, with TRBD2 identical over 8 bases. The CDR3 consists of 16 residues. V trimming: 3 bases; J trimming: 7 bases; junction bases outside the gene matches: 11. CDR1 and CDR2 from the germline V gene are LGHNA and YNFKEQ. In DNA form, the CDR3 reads TGTGCCAGCAGCCAGGCGGGGGCTAGCGGGCGGAATGAGCAGTTCTTC. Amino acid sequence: CASSQAGASGRNEQFF.